This T cell receptor (beta chain) derives from a study of blood T cells in healthy people across ages. PCR was performed a second time for roughly 7 to 12 cycles using a sample-barcoded 5' primer and a J-beta primer mix. TCRdb recomputed calls from the 5' RACE reads with MiXCR, one row per CDR3 protein. The table lists roughly 2 million distinct CDR3 sequences, around half of them singletons. The CDR3 is made up of 13 amino acids. A word on this clonotype: This may stem from a read error, because a much larger clone lies one nucleotide away.

This TCR came from a woman between 40 and 50 years old in good health. The sample taken for sequencing was blood. V gene TRBV12-3 or TRBV12-4 combines with J gene TRBJ2-7; D may correspond to TRBD1 or TRBD2 (5 bases each). The CDR3 nucleotides read TGTGCCGGCAGAACCGGGACGGTCTACGAGCAGTACTTC. Protein product: CAGRTGTVYEQYF.